This entry lists 22 T cell receptor beta chains sequenced from one sample in a study of beta chain features in type 1 diabetes. The isolated RNA, all of it, was reverse transcribed, so expressed TCRB transcripts were what got sequenced. TCRdb's copy holds only in-frame clones and misses some; the assay was immunoSEQ multiplex PCR. Among more than 85,000 clones listed, 40% were seen once. Sequencing was carried out using stem cell memory CD4+ T cells from blood. The receptors derive from a woman aged 18-30 years in good health.

In this sample, this clone turned up once. V usage is TRBV6-5 and J usage is TRBJ2-7; possibly TRBD1 for D (5 bases). Germline V lookup: CDR1 MNHEY, CDR2 SVGAGI. The CDR3 is 14 residues long. V gave up 7 bases and J gave up 5 bases, with 18 bases separating them. This CDR3 is CASTPTRGVHEQYF. The CDR3 DNA is TGTGCCAGCACCCCAACAAGGGGCGTCCACGAGCAGTACTTC.

The chain employs TRBV14 and TRBJ2-7; D gene ambiguous. Per the germline V gene, CDR1 is SGHDN and CDR2 is FVKESK. The CDR3 is 17 amino acids. V lost 0 bases to trimming and J lost 4 bases, with 19 bases between them. The chain's CDR3 is CASSQEVLGVSRYEQYF. The CDR3, as DNA: TGTGCCAGCAGCCAAGAGGTTCTCGGAGTATCGAGATACGAGCAGTACTTC.

This clone has just a few counts. V usage is TRBV7-9 and J usage is TRBJ2-1; TRBD2 agrees at 13 bases. The CDR3 contains 17 residues. J lost 10 bases, V lost 5 bases, and 14 bases had no gene match. CDR1 SEHNR and CDR2 FQNEAQ come from the germline V gene (reference sequence). CDR3 region: CASSPAGTSGVAGEQFF. The CDR3 coding sequence is TGTGCCAGCAGCCCCGCCGGGACTAGCGGGGTGGCGGGGGAGCAGTTCTTC. Full variable domain (remainder filled in from reference TRBV7-9 and TRBJ2-1): DTGVSQNPRHKITKRGQNVTFRCDPISEHNRLYWYRQTLGQGPEFLTYFQNEAQLEKSRLLSDRFSAERPKGSFSTLEIQRTEQGDSAMYLCASSPAGTSGVAGEQFFGPGTRLTVL.

The chain employs TRBV19 and TRBJ1-2; tentative D call: TRBD1 (5 bases). The CDR3 consists of 13 residues. Germline V CDR1 and CDR2: LNHDA, SQIVND (reference sequence). V was cut by 3 bases and J by 6 bases, with 11 bases left in between. CDR3 bases: TGTGCCAGTAGTATCAACAGGTTAGATGGCTACACCTTC. It translates to CASSINRLDGYTF.

The chain uses TRBV18 and TRBJ1-1; tentatively, D is TRBD1 (5 bases). V was trimmed by 6 bases and J by 0 bases, leaving 11 bases between them. Germline CDR1 is KGHSH and CDR2 is LQKENI. The CDR3 has 14 residues. The CDR3 spells CASSFQGLNTEAFF. CDR3 DNA: TGTGCCAGCTCTTTTCAGGGTTTGAACACTGAAGCTTTCTTT.

The chain recombines TRBV5-5 with TRBJ2-3, with 12 nucleotides matching TRBD2. Germline assignment: CDR1 SGHKS and CDR2 YYEKEE (reference sequence). V trimming: 2 bases; J trimming: 4 bases; junction bases outside the gene matches: 5. The CDR3 is 16 residues long. The CDR3 nucleotides read TGTGCCAGCAGCTTTAGACTAGCGGGAGAAGCAGATACGCAGTATTTT. Protein sequence: CASSFRLAGEADTQYF. Combining the CDR3 with reference TRBV5-5 and TRBJ2-3 gives the whole variable domain DAGVTQSPTHLIKTRGQQVTLRCSPISGHKSVSWYQQVLGQGPQFIFQYYEKEERGRGNFPDRFSARQFPNYSSELNVNALLLGDSALYLCASSFRLAGEADTQYFGPGTRLTVL.

This clone has a handful of counts. The chain links TRBV7-2 to TRBJ2-7; 8 bases match TRBD2. The CDR3 extends over 15 amino acids. After removal of 1 base from V and 2 bases from J, the junction contained 4 bases not matched to a gene. CDR1 is SGHTA, CDR2 FQGNSA, per germline. The DNA of the CDR3 is TGTGCCAGCAGCTTAGGGGACGGGAGGGCCTACGAGCAGTACTTC. Amino acids: CASSLGDGRAYEQYF.

This chain uses TRBV7-3 with TRBJ2-1; 12 bases align to TRBD2. This CDR3 region has 18 residues. The germline V gene encodes CDR1 SGHTA and CDR2 FQGTGA. V was clipped by 2 bases and J by 1 base; unmatched bases: 6. CDR3 DNA sequence: TGTGCCAGCAGCTTATCCCCGACTAGCGGGAGTTCCTACAATGAGCAGTTCTTC. This gives the protein CASSLSPTSGSSYNEQFF. The full variable domain, completed using reference TRBV7-3 and TRBJ2-1, is GAGVSQTPSNKVTEKGKYVELRCDPISGHTALYWYRQSLGQGPEFLIYFQGTGAADDSGLPNDRFFAVRPEGSVSTLKIQRTERGDSAVYLCASSLSPTSGSSYNEQFFGPGTRLTVL.

This clone came up a few times. V and J are TRBV7-3 and TRBJ2-2, with 7 bases aligning to TRBD2. The CDR3 extends over 13 amino acids. Germline V gene sequence: CDR1 SGHTA, CDR2 FQGTGA. Trimming removed 5 bases from V and 6 bases from J; junction bases left unmatched: 3. CDR3 DNA: TGTGCCAGCAGCGTCCGGGGGGCCGGGGAGCTGTTTTTT. As protein: CASSVRGAGELFF.

The chain combines TRBV7-9 with TRBJ2-2; tentatively, D is TRBD1 (6 bases). This CDR3 spans 14 amino acids. V dropped 7 bases and J dropped 6 bases, with 15 bases sitting between them. The germline V gene encodes CDR1 SEHNR and CDR2 FQNEAQ (reference sequence). Written as DNA, the CDR3 is TGTGCCAGCATCAACAGGGAATTCCCCGGGGAGCTGTTTTTT. Translation gives CASINREFPGELFF.

A word on this clone: Mismatch with germline at one junction end may stem from a read error. The V gene is TRBV28, the J gene TRBJ2-1; 7 bases align to TRBD2. The germline CDR1 and CDR2 sequences are MDHEN and SYDVKM. This CDR3 is 13 amino acids long. The chain's CDR3 is CASSPRDYYEQFF. The CDR3 DNA sequence: TGTGCCAGCAGCCCCCGGGACTACTATGAGCAGTTCTTC.

The chain combines TRBV7-2 with TRBJ1-2, with 7 bases aligning to TRBD1. V shed 4 bases and J 13 bases; nucleotides not matched to a gene: 9. The CDR3 contains 12 residues. The germline V gene has CDR1 SGHTA and CDR2 FQGNSA. Here the CDR3 reads CASSSQRDSVTF. CDR3 DNA sequence: TGTGCCAGCAGCTCACAACGGGACAGCGTCACCTTC.

J is TRBJ2-7 and V is TRBV21-1; the table gives TRBD1 as D, unverified against the DNA. TRBV21-1 is a pseudogene locus. This CDR3 is built from 13 residues. The CDR3 reads CASSNTGDYEQYF. The CDR3 DNA sequence: TGTGCCAGCAGCAACACAGGGGACTACGAGCAGTACTTC.

This clone has a single count. This chain uses TRBV2 with TRBJ1-2, with 7 bases aligning to TRBD1. Trimming removed 2 bases from V and 2 bases from J; junction bases left unmatched: 5. Germline CDR1 is SNHLY and CDR2 is FYNNEI. This CDR3 has 15 amino acids. The CDR3 region has the DNA TGTGCCAGCAGTGAAATGACAGGGTGGAACTATGGCTACACCTTC. Translating gives CASSEMTGWNYGYTF.

The chain combines TRBV2 with TRBJ1-2, with D uncertain. The CDR3 consists of 14 residues. The germline V gene has CDR1 SNHLY and CDR2 FYNNEI. The V and J ends lost 7 bases and 5 bases respectively, with 17 bases between them. The CDR3 sequence: CASMVGGLPYGYTF. The CDR3 nucleotides read TGTGCCAGCATGGTTGGAGGTCTCCCATATGGCTACACCTTC.

The rearrangement joins TRBV5-1 to TRBJ1-1; D may be TRBD1 (5 bases). The CDR3 runs to 13 residues. The V gene's germline CDR1 is SGHRS and CDR2 YFSETQ. The V gene lost 0 bases and the J gene lost 3 bases, with 6 bases spanning the gap. CDR3: CASSLGRDTEAFF. DNA for the CDR3: TGCGCCAGCAGCTTGGGCAGGGACACTGAAGCTTTCTTT.

There are a few counts of this clone. The chain recombines TRBV10-2 with TRBJ2-7; D is uncertain. Trimming pared 6 bases from V and 4 bases from J, leaving 19 bases between. CDR1 is WSHSY, CDR2 SAAADI, per germline. The CDR3 has 15 amino acids. The CDR3 bases are TGCGCCAGCAGCTCCGACTCCCAGTTTGCGTACGAGCAGTACTTC. The encoded protein is CASSSDSQFAYEQYF.

The chain uses TRBV4-1 and TRBJ1-2, with 8 bases that match TRBD1. Germline CDR1 reads MGHRA; CDR2 reads YSYEKL. V lost 1 base, J lost 5 bases, and 9 bases stayed unmatched. The CDR3 sequence is 16 residues long. CDR3 amino acids: CASSQVGQGAPYGYTF. CDR3 DNA sequence: TGCGCCAGCAGCCAAGTTGGTCAGGGGGCCCCATATGGCTACACCTTC.

This clone was found a few times. The chain links TRBV28 to TRBJ1-2; D remains unclear. V was cut by 6 bases and J by 4 bases, with 15 bases left in between. CDR3 length equals 14 residues. Germline V gene sequence: CDR1 MDHEN, CDR2 SYDVKM. Written as DNA, the CDR3 is TGTGCCAGCAGCTCTCAAACAACCACCTATGGCTACACCTTC. It is translated as CASSSQTTTYGYTF.

The chain uses TRBV27 and TRBJ2-3, with D perhaps TRBD2 (6 bases). The CDR3 has 16 residues. CDR1 is MNHEY and CDR2 is SMNVEV in the germline V gene (reference sequence). Trimming took off 7 bases at V and 4 bases at J, with 21 bases between the two ends. The CDR3 is CASIPTSGLRPDTQYF. The CDR3 DNA reads TGTGCCAGCATTCCGACCTCGGGACTGAGGCCAGATACGCAGTATTTT.

CDR3 sequence: CAWSGVVSQPQHF. The CDR3 bases are TGTGCCTGGAGCGGGGTGGTGAGTCAGCCCCAGCATTTT. The gene calls are TRBV30 and TRBJ1-5, with D unresolved. The ends were cut back, 3 bases at V and 6 bases at J, with 12 bases in the middle. CDR3 size: 13 residues. Per the germline V gene, CDR1 is GTSNPN and CDR2 is SVGIG (reference sequence).

The V gene is TRBV18, the J gene TRBJ2-1, with 14 bases lining up with TRBD2. This CDR3 has 16 residues. V shed 8 bases, J shed 0 bases, and the junction held 3 bases outside the gene matches. Per the germline V gene, CDR1 is KGHSH and CDR2 is LQKENI. The CDR3 reads CASTGLAGGSYNEQFF. The CDR3 nucleotides read TGTGCCAGCACAGGACTAGCGGGAGGCTCCTACAATGAGCAGTTCTTC.